The entry below describes one T cell receptor beta chain. This specimen belongs to a study of blood T cell repertoires in COVID-19. Recruitment covered fewer than 25 US areas and drew participants whose ages spanned roughly 18 to 100 years. Authors' analysis steps: Estimation of nucleated cell counts relied on the amplification of reference gene primers. TCRdb keeps only in-frame clones here, not all; method: immunoSEQ multiplex PCR. V, J and clone size were drawn from that table, and D and trimming were deduced from the DNA. The table lists around 360,000 clones, about 90% of them singletons. The J segment lost 3 bases and the V segment lost 3 bases, leaving 5 bases of the junction unmatched. This CDR3 has 14 amino acids. The V gene's germline CDR1 is DFQATT and CDR2 SNEGSKA (reference sequence).

The chain employs TRBV20-1 and TRBJ2-3, with TRBD2 matching 8 bases. Specimen: PBMCs or T cells enriched from blood (not recorded which). This receptor was obtained from a woman aged 25 to 39 who had recovered from COVID-19. This CDR3 is CSASTGGNTDTQYF. The CDR3 DNA is TGCAGTGCTAGTACGGGGGGGAATACAGATACGCAGTATTTT.